This record looks at one T cell receptor beta chain sequence and its context. This sample is part of a study of spatial heterogeneity in lung cancer. The time point: sample taken at primary tumor resection. Whole RNA, which was extracted from tumor, nontumor lung tissue or frozen PBMC, was sequenced without any cell sorting. A single record per CDR3 protein comes from TCRdb applying MiXCR to the 5' RACE reads. The table includes about 95,000 distinct CDR3 sequences, around 9% detected once. The source is a male donor with early-stage non-small cell lung cancer. The sequencing used PBMCs, collected at surgery.

CDR3 in amino acids: CASSHPGQGVNEQFF. The CDR3 nucleotides are TGTGCCAGCAGCCATCCGGGACAGGGGGTCAATGAGCAGTTCTTC. The genes are TRBV6-1 and TRBJ2-1, with TRBD1 matching 11 bases. The CDR3 totals 15 residues. Trimming cost V 6 bases and J 6 bases; bases outside gene matches: 7. Per the germline V gene, CDR1 is MNHNS and CDR2 is SASEGT.